This note documents a single T cell receptor (beta chain) sequence. The data are from a study of blood T cell repertoires in COVID-19. In the study overall: From the United States, Italy and Spain came samples of acute and convalescent COVID-19. PBMCs, B-cell-depleted T cells, or T cells were the source of the cDNA or gDNA that made up the material.

Recruitment covered roughly 22 US areas and drew participants whose ages spanned about 18 to 95 years. Cohort allocation depended upon clinical history that participants reported. V was clipped by 4 bases and J by 0 bases, with 18 bases between them. Germline loops: CDR1 SGHDT, CDR2 YYEEEE. The CDR3 sequence is 17 residues long. Some clones are missing from TCRdb's copy, which holds only in-frame ones; the method was immunoSEQ multiplex PCR. Here the sample spans around 390,000 clones, about 87% being singletons. The chain uses TRBV5-6 and TRBJ2-3, with D perhaps TRBD2 (6 bases). The TCR was taken from a woman aged 45-65 years who had recovered from COVID-19. Sequencing input: PBMCs or T cells enriched from blood (not recorded which). The CDR3 sequence is CASSQLAGFGSTDTQYF. The CDR3 DNA reads TGTGCCAGCAGCCAGCTGGCGGGATTCGGTAGCACAGATACGCAGTATTTT. The whole variable domain, remainder taken from reference TRBV5-6 and TRBJ2-3, is DAGVTQSPTHLIKTRGQQVTLRCSPKSGHDTVSWYQQALGQGPQFIFQYYEEEERQRGNFPDRFSGHQFPNYSSELNVNALLLGDSALYLCASSQLAGFGSTDTQYFGPGTRLTVL.